The 27 T cell receptor beta chains listed next were all sequenced from one sample in a study of blood T cell repertoires in COVID-19. TCRdb keeps only in-frame clones here, not all; method: immunoSEQ multiplex PCR. This table has 250,000 to 350,000 clones, approximately 90% appearing once. Sequenced: peripheral blood. The receptors shown here come from a woman aged 45-65 years with active or convalescent COVID-19.

A note on this clone: The conserved phenylalanine or tryptophan is not found at the CDR3 terminus, so this likely reflects a read error. The DNA is omitted, as the CDR3 cannot be located on it reliably, and the CDR3 follows TCRdb's listing. The rearrangement links TRBV2 to TRBJ1-6; the D call TRBD1 from the table was never checked on the DNA. Termini included, the CDR3 measures 11 amino acids. Germline V gene data show CDR1 as SNHLY and CDR2 as FYNNEI. CDR3: CASSERDSRII.

The CDR3 loop is CASSPPGAGDEQFF. In nucleotides, the CDR3 is TGTGCCAGCTCACCACCCGGGGCAGGGGATGAGCAGTTCTTC. V usage is TRBV18 and J usage is TRBJ2-1; D may be TRBD1 (6 bases). CDR3 size: 14 residues. With 0 bases removed from V and 8 bases from J, the gap between germline ends came to 11 bases. Germline assignment: CDR1 KGHSH and CDR2 LQKENI.

V usage is TRBV7-2 and J usage is TRBJ2-1; tentatively, D is TRBD2 (6 bases). This CDR3 has 12 residues. CDR1 and CDR2 from the germline V gene are SGHTA and FQGNSA. V lost 3 bases and J 12 bases, leaving 12 bases between the germline ends. The CDR3 loop is CASSFRRGRQFF. In DNA form, the CDR3 reads TGTGCCAGCAGCTTCCGTCGGGGGAGGCAGTTCTTC.

The chain combines TRBV28 with TRBJ1-3; D is perhaps TRBD1 (5 bases). With 2 bases removed from V and 3 bases from J, the gap between germline ends came to 11 bases. Per the germline V gene, CDR1 is MDHEN and CDR2 is SYDVKM. The CDR3 has 15 residues. CDR3 sequence (DNA): TGTGCCAGCAGTTTAGGGGCGGAATATGGAAACACCATATATTTT. Residues: CASSLGAEYGNTIYF.

This sequence joins TRBV30 and TRBJ1-5, with 7 bases aligning to TRBD1. Per the germline V gene, CDR1 is GTSNPN and CDR2 is SVGIG (reference sequence). Germline trimming cut 5 bases from V and 1 base from J; bases unmatched to any gene: 5. The CDR3 totals 14 residues. CDR3 amino acids: CAWSGTVSNQPQHF. The CDR3 nucleotides read TGTGCCTGGTCGGGGACAGTAAGCAATCAGCCCCAGCATTTT.

The chain has TRBV11-2 and TRBJ1-4; 7 positions agree with TRBD1. Germline CDR1 and CDR2: SGHAT and FQNNGV. This CDR3 has 14 residues. The ends lost 9 bases at V and 6 bases at J; junction bases unmatched: 10. CDR3 DNA: TGTGCCAGTGGCCGGCAGGGGGTTTATGAAAAACTGTTTTTT. As protein: CASGRQGVYEKLFF.

V gene TRBV2 combines with J gene TRBJ1-5; D possibly corresponds to TRBD1 (6 bases). V lost 7 bases to trimming and J lost 0 bases, with 13 bases between them. Germline V gene sequence: CDR1 SNHLY, CDR2 FYNNEI. This CDR3 has 15 amino acids. The DNA for the CDR3 is TGTGCCAGCACCCGAAGGGGGGGTAGCAATCAGCCCCAGCATTTT. Translation gives CASTRRGGSNQPQHF.

V and J are TRBV20-1 and TRBJ1-2, with 8 positions matching TRBD1. This CDR3 spans 11 amino acids. CDR1 and CDR2 from the germline V gene are DFQATT and SNEGSKA (reference sequence). The V segment lost 5 bases and the J segment 11 bases; nucleotides outside the gene matches: 7. The CDR3 sequence: CSAADRGEYTF. For the CDR3, the DNA is TGCAGTGCTGCAGACAGGGGCGAATACACCTTC.

CDR3 in amino acids: CSVQGRVGIANSPLHF. CDR3 bases: TGCAGCGTACAAGGCAGGGTAGGTATCGCAAATTCACCCCTCCACTTT. This chain connects TRBV29-1 to TRBJ1-6; tentatively, D is TRBD1 (5 bases). Trimming stripped 6 bases from V and 7 bases from J, with 22 bases between. Germline V gene lookup returns CDR1 SQVTM and CDR2 ANQGSEA. The CDR3 spans 16 residues.

The rearrangement uses TRBV18 and TRBJ1-1; D is possibly TRBD1 (6 bases). From germline, CDR1 is KGHSH and CDR2 LQKENI. The CDR3 covers 14 residues. V shed 1 base and J shed 5 bases, with 11 bases lying between them. The CDR3 sequence is CASSPLNRDTEAFF. CDR3 nucleotides: TGTGCCAGCTCACCACTAAACAGGGATACTGAAGCTTTCTTT.

J is TRBJ1-6 and V is TRBV7-6; TRBD1 aligns across 8 bases. This CDR3 has 14 amino acids. V shed 5 bases and J 7 bases; nucleotides not matched to a gene: 4. Per the germline V gene, CDR1 is SGHVS and CDR2 is FNYEAQ. The DNA of the CDR3 is TGTGCCAGCAGCCCGACAGGGGAAAATTCACCCCTCCACTTT. This codes for CASSPTGENSPLHF.

This clone was detected a few times. The rearrangement links TRBV5-4 to TRBJ1-5; possible D gene TRBD1, 5 bases. V lost 0 bases and J 4 bases, leaving 8 bases between the germline ends. The CDR3 runs 14 residues. The V gene's germline CDR1 is SGHNT and CDR2 YYREEE (reference sequence). The CDR3 DNA sequence: TGTGCCAGCAGCTTGGCAGGGTCGAATCAGCCCCAGCATTTT. Protein product: CASSLAGSNQPQHF.

The chain uses TRBV19 and TRBJ2-7; 11 nucleotides align to TRBD2. CDR3 length equals 16 residues. Germline CDR1 is LNHDA and CDR2 is SQIVND (reference sequence). The V and J ends lost 5 bases and 2 bases, in that order; junction bases with no gene match: 8. CDR3 protein: CASSAPGLADPYEQYF. The CDR3 nucleotides read TGTGCCAGTAGTGCCCCGGGACTAGCGGACCCCTACGAGCAGTACTTC.

The J gene is TRBJ1-1, the V gene TRBV7-8; D not resolved. Per the germline V gene, CDR1 is SGHVS and CDR2 is FQNEAQ. The length of the CDR3 is 13 residues. The V end was cut by 4 bases, the J end by 11 bases, with 17 bases between. CDR3 DNA sequence: TGTGCCAGCAGCTCCACACAGCGGTTGGGGGCTTTCTTT. Translating gives CASSSTQRLGAFF.

The chain carries TRBV6-5 and TRBJ1-1, with TRBD1 matching over 7 bases. The J segment lost 6 bases and the V segment lost 6 bases, leaving 10 bases of the junction unmatched. The CDR3 loop spans 14 amino acids. Per germline, CDR1 MNHEY and CDR2 SVGAGI. The DNA for the CDR3 is TGTGCCAGCAGCTATACAGGGGCCCGGGCTGAAGCTTTCTTT. Amino acid sequence: CASSYTGARAEAFF.

The rearrangement uses TRBV4-1 and TRBJ2-2; TRBD1 matches at 8 bases. The germline V gene has CDR1 MGHRA and CDR2 YSYEKL. Germline trimming cut 0 bases from V and 16 bases from J; bases unmatched to any gene: 7. This CDR3 has 13 amino acids. As DNA, the CDR3 is TGCGCCAGCAGCCAAGACAGGAAGGACAGGGAGTTTTTT. This encodes CASSQDRKDREFF.

This clone was observed a handful of times. The V and J genes are TRBV2 and TRBJ1-1; a weak D match, TRBD1 (5 bases). Germline assignment: CDR1 SNHLY and CDR2 FYNNEI. Trimming stripped 7 bases from V and 5 bases from J, with 17 bases between. CDR3 length: 14 amino acids. In DNA form, the CDR3 reads TGTGCCAGCACCCTCTCGGGGGGGAGGACTGAAGCTTTCTTT. This translates into CASTLSGGRTEAFF.

V and J are TRBV18 and TRBJ1-5; the D gene is possibly TRBD1 (5 bases). The V and J ends lost 4 bases and 3 bases respectively, with 13 bases between them. This CDR3 has 15 amino acids. Germline V gene data show CDR1 as KGHSH and CDR2 as LQKENI. The DNA of the CDR3 is TGTGCCAGCTCACGACTAACGGGGGACAATCAGCCCCAGCATTTT. Residues: CASSRLTGDNQPQHF.

This chain links TRBV28 with TRBJ1-1; no clear D. CDR3 size: 14 residues. Germline V lookup: CDR1 MDHEN, CDR2 SYDVKM. Trimming removed 2 bases from V and 6 bases from J, with 13 bases in between. Here the CDR3 reads CASSLVLSGAEAFF. The CDR3 nucleotides read TGTGCCAGCAGTTTAGTCCTCTCCGGAGCTGAAGCTTTCTTT.

V and J are TRBV29-1 and TRBJ2-3; 9 bases line up with TRBD2. The junction had 10 bases not matched to a gene; V was cut back by 7 bases and J by 2 bases. The length of the CDR3 is 15 residues. Germline assignment: CDR1 SQVTM and CDR2 ANQGSEA. CDR3 in amino acids: CSADAGGYHTDTQYF. In nucleotides, the CDR3 is TGCAGCGCTGACGCGGGAGGGTATCACACAGATACGCAGTATTTT.

This clone has a single count. This sequence joins TRBV28 and TRBJ2-2; 14 bases are shared with TRBD2. The CDR3 totals 15 residues. V lost 5 bases and J lost 5; bases outside the gene matches: 1. Germline values: CDR1 MDHEN, CDR2 SYDVKM. The CDR3 DNA is TGTGCCAGCAGTAGGACTAGCGGGAGGACCGGGGAGCTGTTTTTT. This gives the protein CASSRTSGRTGELFF.

The V call is TRBV19, the J call TRBJ1-5; no reliable D call. CDR1 and CDR2 from the germline V gene are LNHDA and SQIVND (reference sequence). CDR3 length: 14 amino acids. Between the trimmed V and J ends, which lost 10 bases and 1 base, there was a span of 14 bases. CDR3 DNA: TGTGCCACCACTCTGAATTGGAGCAATCAGCCCCAGCATTTT. Translated: CATTLNWSNQPQHF.

The chain combines TRBV4-3 with TRBJ1-6, with TRBD1 identical over 8 bases. V shed 4 bases, J shed 7 bases, and the junction held 6 bases outside the gene matches. Looked up from germline, CDR1 is LGHNA and CDR2 is YSLEER. This CDR3 has 15 residues. In DNA form, the CDR3 reads TGCGCCAGCAGCCCCGGACAGGGAGGCAATTCACCCCTCCACTTT. Translation gives CASSPGQGGNSPLHF.

The chain joins TRBV7-9 to TRBJ1-1, with D unresolved. The V gene lost 2 bases and the J gene lost 6 bases, with 13 bases spanning the gap. This CDR3 contains 14 residues. Germline assignment: CDR1 SEHNR and CDR2 FQNEAQ (reference sequence). The CDR3 coding sequence is TGTGCCAGCAGCTTACAGACCGACACAGCTGAAGCTTTCTTT. It yields the protein CASSLQTDTAEAFF.

The chain combines TRBV19 with TRBJ2-7; D perhaps matches TRBD1 (6 bases). The V gene lost 4 bases and the J gene lost 3 bases, with 10 bases spanning the gap. This CDR3 is 13 amino acids long. Per germline, CDR1 LNHDA and CDR2 SQIVND (reference sequence). The CDR3: CASSTDRGYEQYF. DNA for the CDR3: TGTGCCAGTAGTACGGACAGAGGCTACGAGCAGTACTTC.

The genes are TRBV6-5 and TRBJ1-2, with 8 bases lining up with TRBD1. CDR1 is MNHEY, CDR2 SVGAGI, per germline. The J segment lost 13 bases and the V segment lost 6 bases, leaving 10 bases of the junction unmatched. CDR3 size: 12 residues. The CDR3 loop is CASSRTTGVFTF. As DNA, the CDR3 is TGTGCCAGCAGCCGAACGACAGGGGTATTCACCTTC.

J is TRBJ1-6 and V is TRBV6-5; TRBD1 matches 7 bases. Trimming took 6 bases from V and 7 from J; bases not matched to a gene: 6. The CDR3 is 14 residues long. In germline, CDR1 is MNHEY, CDR2 SVGAGI. The CDR3 DNA follows: TGTGCCAGCAGCCCCGGGACAGAGAATTCACCCCTCCACTTT. It translates to CASSPGTENSPLHF.